This T cell receptor (beta chain) stems from a study of T cells in Graves' hyperthyroidism and ophthalmopathy. Study context: Peripheral blood was acquired at first diagnosis, ahead of any therapy whatsoever. Study observations and caveats: Most thyroid clonotypes that were expanded above 0.001 also turned up in blood.

Germline CDR1 is DFQATT and CDR2 is SNEGSKA (reference sequence). V dropped 4 bases and J dropped 3 bases, with 19 bases sitting between them. This CDR3 region has 16 residues. Points on this clonotype: Its cognate antigen is unknown.

Amplified TCR beta CDR3 regions came from RNA transcripts. The HTBI primer set drove a first-round RT-PCR of the TCR CDR3. TCRdb itself ran the multiplex PCR reads through MiXCR, one entry per CDR3 protein. The data show 300,000 to 400,000 distinct CDR3 sequences, around 13% seen once. Fresh peripheral blood, 10 ml, yielded the PBMCs. V is TRBV20-1 and J is TRBJ2-1, with TRBD2 as a possible D gene (6 bases). Specimen: blood. This receptor was obtained from a woman in her twenties or thirties with Graves' ophthalmopathy. The CDR3 coding sequence is TGCAGTGCTACAGGGACTTCCACCATTTTCTACAATGAGCAGTTCTTC. Amino acid sequence: CSATGTSTIFYNEQFF.